This T cell receptor beta chain was documented in a study of cytomegalovirus exposure and HLA in healthy donors. The primer mix had 60 Vbeta and 13 Jbeta primers. Sequencing used immunoSEQ multiplex PCR; TCRdb keeps in-frame clones, though not all of them. The table shows about 150,000 clones, with about three quarters occurring only once. The germline V gene encodes CDR1 MGHRA and CDR2 YSYEKL. V lost 1 base to trimming and J lost 6 bases; unmatched junction nucleotides: 6. The CDR3 runs to 18 residues. This chain links TRBV4-1 with TRBJ2-2; 15 bases line up with TRBD2. Input material: PBMCs. The clonotype comes from a male donor in good health and CMV-seronegative. In nucleotides, the CDR3 is TGCGCCAGCAGCCAAGCTATTGGACTAGCGGGGGGGTCCGGGGAGCTGTTTTTT. Protein: CASSQAIGLAGGSGELFF.